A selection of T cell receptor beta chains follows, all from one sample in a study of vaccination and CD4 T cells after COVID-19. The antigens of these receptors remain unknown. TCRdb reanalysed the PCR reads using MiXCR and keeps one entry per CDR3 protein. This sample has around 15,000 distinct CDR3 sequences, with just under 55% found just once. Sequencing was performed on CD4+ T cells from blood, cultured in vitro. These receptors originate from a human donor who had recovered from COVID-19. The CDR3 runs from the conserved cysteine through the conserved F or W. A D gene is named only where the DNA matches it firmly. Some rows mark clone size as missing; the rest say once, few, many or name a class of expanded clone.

DNA: TGTGCCAGTAGGTTACAGGGGGCCGGCACTGAAGCTTTCTTT
CDR3: CASRLQGAGTEAFF
J: TRBJ1-1
D: TRBD1
size: once
V: TRBV19
length: 14

DNA: TGTGCCATCAGTACTACCGCGACGGGCCAGTCTTATGGCTACACCTTC
CDR3: CAISTTATGQSYGYTF
J: TRBJ1-2
D: -
size: -
V: TRBV10-3
length: 16

DNA: TGTGCCAGCAGTTTAGTACATAGCGGATTATACAATGAGCAGTTCTTC
CDR3: CASSLVHSGLYNEQFF
J: TRBJ2-1
D: -
size: -
V: TRBV28
length: 16

DNA: TGTGCCAGCAGCTTAGAGGGGGGGAACATTCAGTACTTC
CDR3: CASSLEGGNIQYF
J: TRBJ2-4
D: -
size: -
V: TRBV7-9
length: 13

DNA: TGTGCCAGTAGTATCGGTCGGGCGGATAAAGCTTTCTTT
CDR3: CASSIGRADKAFF
J: TRBJ1-1
D: -
size: -
V: TRBV19
length: 13

DNA: TGTGCCAGCAGTTTAAACGGGGCGGGGTTTGGCTCCTATAATTCACCCCTCCACTTT
CDR3: CASSLNGAGFGSYNSPLHF
J: TRBJ1-6
D: -
size: -
V: TRBV27
length: 19

DNA: TGTGCCAGCGGACGGACAGCCTACGAGCAGTACTTC
CDR3: CASGRTAYEQYF
J: TRBJ2-7
D: -
size: once
V: TRBV27
length: 12

DNA: TGCAGTGCCCCAGGAGCGGGAGCGACAGATACGCAGTATTTT
CDR3: CSAPGAGATDTQYF
J: TRBJ2-3
D: TRBD2
size: few
V: TRBV20-1
length: 14

DNA: TGTGCCAGTACCCTCGGGGAGACCCAGTACTTC
CDR3: CASTLGETQYF
J: TRBJ2-5
D: -
size: -
V: TRBV19
length: 11

DNA: TGTGCCAGCAGTCGGACAGGTCGGGGCTATGGCTACACCTTC
CDR3: CASSRTGRGYGYTF
J: TRBJ1-2
D: TRBD1
size: -
V: TRBV6-1
length: 14

DNA: TGCGCCAGCAGTGAGCGGGGGGGCCGGGAGACCCAGTACTTC
CDR3: CASSERGGRETQYF
J: TRBJ2-5
D: TRBD2
size: -
V: TRBV10-2
length: 14

DNA: TGTGCCAGCAGTCCCCCTAGCGGGAGTGCTGGTGAGCAGTTCTTC
CDR3: CASSPPSGSAGEQFF
J: TRBJ2-1
D: TRBD2
size: -
V: TRBV6-2/TRBV6-3
length: 15

DNA: TGTGCCAGCAGAAATACAGCAGCCTATGGCTACACCTTC
CDR3: CASRNTAAYGYTF
J: TRBJ1-2
D: -
size: few
V: TRBV2
length: 13

DNA: TGTGCCAGCAGCTCGGGTTCCTATAATTCACCCCTCCACTTT
CDR3: CASSSGSYNSPLHF
J: TRBJ1-6
D: -
size: few
V: TRBV7-9
length: 14

DNA: TGTGCCAGCAGGAGCATCACAGATACGCAGTATTTT
CDR3: CASRSITDTQYF
J: TRBJ2-3
D: -
size: -
V: TRBV11-2
length: 12

DNA: TGTGCCAGCAGCTTAGTGGCGAGCGGCTCCTACGAGCAGTACTTC
CDR3: CASSLVASGSYEQYF
J: TRBJ2-7
D: -
size: -
V: TRBV7-2
length: 15

DNA: TGTGCCAGCAGTTACTCCGGGCGTGGTGGCTACACCTTC
CDR3: CASSYSGRGGYTF
J: TRBJ1-2
D: -
size: few
V: TRBV6-5
length: 13

DNA: TGCAGTCCCGGGACAGGGTCTGAAAAACTGTTTTTT
CDR3: CSPGTGSEKLFF
J: TRBJ1-4
D: TRBD1
size: once
V: TRBV20-1
length: 12